One sample yielded the 5 T cell receptor beta chains listed below, sequenced in a study of post-analysis software for immune sequencing data. Study-level findings and limits: Patients showed TRBV5-6, TRBV5-1 and TRBV20-1 among roughly five TRBV segments more frequent than in controls.

Unique molecular identifiers featured in each of the TCR beta cDNA libraries. TCRdb reprocessed the PCR reads via MiXCR and lists one record per CDR3 protein. Here the sample spans a few hundred thousand distinct CDR3 sequences, roughly 40% being singletons. These receptors lack a known antigen. The sequenced sample consisted of blood. Source of these receptors: a girl aged 2-15 years with multiple sclerosis.

The V gene is TRBV5-1, the J gene TRBJ2-7, with TRBD1 identical over 7 bases. Trimming cost V 4 bases and J 0 bases; bases outside gene matches: 4. Germline V CDR1 and CDR2: SGHRS, YFSETQ. The CDR3 length is 14 residues. In DNA, the CDR3 is TGCGCCAGCAGCCCCGGGACAGCCTCCTACGAGCAGTACTTC. This gives the protein CASSPGTASYEQYF.

The CDR3 DNA sequence: TGCAGCGTTGGAGGGACAGGGAGAGACTACGAGCAGTACTTC. Protein product: CSVGGTGRDYEQYF. This chain connects TRBV29-1 to TRBJ2-7; TRBD1 matches 9 bases. The CDR3 contains 14 residues. Germline loops: CDR1 SQVTM, CDR2 ANQGSEA. The junction had 7 bases not matched to a gene; V was cut back by 4 bases and J by 3 bases.

The V and J genes are TRBV15 and TRBJ2-1; 11 bases agree with TRBD2. Germline assignment: CDR1 LNHNV and CDR2 YYDKDF (reference sequence). V gave up 0 bases and J gave up 9 bases; unmatched junction bases: 7. The CDR3 runs to 16 residues. Here the CDR3 DNA reads TGTGCCACCAGCAGAGATTGGCTAGCGGGGGGTGCTGAGCAGTTCTTC. Its protein product is CATSRDWLAGGAEQFF.

V usage is TRBV7-9 and J usage is TRBJ2-7; D unclear. The CDR3 runs 14 residues. Germline CDR1 is SEHNR and CDR2 is FQNEAQ (reference sequence). The V end lost 1 base, the J end lost 5 bases, and 12 bases lay between the germline ends. The CDR3 nucleotides read TGTGCCAGCAGCTTAGAAGTCTCCCGCGACGAGCAGTACTTC. Protein product: CASSLEVSRDEQYF.

This clonotype was seen more than once but under ten times. The rearrangement uses TRBV6-5 and TRBJ2-7; weak D call: TRBD1 (5 bases). V was cut by 8 bases and J by 2 bases, with 13 bases left in between. Germline V gives CDR1 MNHEY, CDR2 SVGAGI. The CDR3 has 13 amino acids. The CDR3 reads CASRKQDTYEQYF. CDR3 nucleotides: TGTGCCAGCCGCAAACAGGACACCTACGAGCAGTACTTC.